This T cell receptor beta chain was obtained from a study of blood T cell repertoires in COVID-19. Study as a whole: There were acute and convalescent COVID-19 samples, and they came from the United States, Italy and Spain.

Germline V lookup: CDR1 SGHAT, CDR2 FQNNGV. The germline V and J ends were trimmed by 8 bases and 3 bases, with 8 bases remaining between them. The CDR3 covers 12 residues. This table comes from immunoSEQ multiplex PCR, and its TCRdb copy is limited to in-frame clones, with some not included. The data contain about 62,000 clones, 80% to 90% of them singletons. The clonotype comes from a woman in her sixties or seventies with COVID-19, enrolled during active disease. The chain links TRBV11-2 to TRBJ1-3; no clear D gene. Sequencing was carried out using peripheral blood. Here the CDR3 reads CASGRGGNTIYF. CDR3 in DNA: TGTGCCAGCGGCCGGGGTGGAAACACCATATATTTT.